This T cell receptor (beta chain) was sequenced for a study of T cell responses to AZD1222 COVID-19 vaccine. The assay was immunoSEQ multiplex PCR, and TCRdb's table has in-frame clones only and misses some. The table records 100,000 to 150,000 clones, approximately 90% of them present only once. This CDR3 comprises 15 residues. Deletions cut 1 base from V and 4 bases from J, with 14 bases between. Germline V gives CDR1 SGHAT, CDR2 FQNNGV. The source of this sequence is an adult in good health. The rearrangement links TRBV11-2 to TRBJ2-7; tentatively, D is TRBD1 (6 bases). Material: peripheral blood, obtained on day 0 of AZD1222 vaccination. The CDR3 region has the DNA TGTGCCAGCAGCTTAGTCAGGGGCGGTCTATACGAGCAGTACTTC. Translation gives CASSLVRGGLYEQYF. Based on the CDR3 plus reference TRBV11-2 and TRBJ2-7, the full variable domain is EAGVAQSPRYKIIEKRQSVAFWCNPISGHATLYWYQQILGQGPKLLIQFQNNGVVDDSQLPKDRFSAERLKGVDSTLKIQPAKLEDSAVYLCASSLVRGGLYEQYFGPGTRLTVT.